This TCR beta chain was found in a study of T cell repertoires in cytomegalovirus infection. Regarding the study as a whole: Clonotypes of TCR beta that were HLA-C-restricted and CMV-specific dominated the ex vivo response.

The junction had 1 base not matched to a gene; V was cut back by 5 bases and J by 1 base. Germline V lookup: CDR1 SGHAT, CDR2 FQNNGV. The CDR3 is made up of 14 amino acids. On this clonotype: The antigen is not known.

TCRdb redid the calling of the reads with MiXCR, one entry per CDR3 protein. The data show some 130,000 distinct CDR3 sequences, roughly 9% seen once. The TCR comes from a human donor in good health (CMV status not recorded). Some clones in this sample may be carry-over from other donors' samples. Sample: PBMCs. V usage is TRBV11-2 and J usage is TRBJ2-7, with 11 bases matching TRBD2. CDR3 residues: CASSPSGGSYEQYF. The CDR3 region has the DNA TGTGCCAGCAGCCCTAGCGGGGGGTCCTACGAGCAGTACTTC.